A single sample gave rise to the 20 T cell receptor beta chains below, sequenced in a study of shared clonotypes between healthy human individuals. Data came from immunoSEQ multiplex PCR; TCRdb stores just in-frame clones and leaves some out. The sample shows hundreds of thousands of clones, approximately 95% of them seen only once. The source material was naive CD4+ T cells sorted from blood. Subset denoted: CD45RA+ positively selected. Receptor source: a woman aged 30 to 39 in good health.

V gene TRBV6-1 combines with J gene TRBJ2-1, with D tentatively TRBD1 or TRBD2 (6 bases each). From germline, CDR1 is MNHNS and CDR2 SASEGT. The ends were cut back, 6 bases at V and 6 bases at J, with 12 bases in the middle. The CDR3 extends over 13 amino acids. The CDR3 coding sequence is TGTGCCAGCAGCCGGGGGCAAGGCAATGAGCAGTTCTTC. This sequence encodes CASSRGQGNEQFF.

The chain has TRBV28 and TRBJ1-1, with TRBD1 matching over 10 bases. V was pared by 5 bases and J by 11 bases, with 5 bases of the junction left unmatched. Per germline, CDR1 MDHEN and CDR2 SYDVKM. The CDR3 runs 12 residues. Written as DNA, the CDR3 is TGTGCCAGCAGTCCACTGGGACAGGGGGCTTTCTTT. Translation gives CASSPLGQGAFF.

The V and J genes are TRBV28 and TRBJ2-1; TRBD2 matches 7 bases. CDR1 MDHEN and CDR2 SYDVKM come from the germline V gene. The CDR3 contains 13 residues. J lost 10 bases, V lost 3 bases, and 6 bases had no gene match. The DNA for the CDR3 is TGTGCCAGCAGTTTCCCTGCCGGGGGGGAGCAGTTCTTC. Protein sequence: CASSFPAGGEQFF.

The rearrangement links TRBV5-1 to TRBJ1-5; maybe TRBD1 (5 bases). CDR3 length: 20 residues. The V end was cut by 1 base, the J end by 0 bases, with 23 bases between. Germline V gene data show CDR1 as SGHRS and CDR2 as YFSETQ. The CDR3 protein is CASSLSSGGSVLYSNQPQHF. Written as DNA, the CDR3 is TGCGCCAGCAGCTTGTCCTCCGGGGGATCCGTCCTTTATAGCAATCAGCCCCAGCATTTT.

The chain links TRBV11-2 to TRBJ2-1; D is undetermined. V was trimmed by 0 bases and J by 5 bases, leaving 17 bases between them. Germline V CDR1 and CDR2: SGHAT, FQNNGV. This CDR3 comprises 17 residues. The DNA for the CDR3 is TGTGCCAGCAGCTTAGATCTAACGCGGCGCGAACACAATGAGCAGTTCTTC. As protein: CASSLDLTRREHNEQFF.

The gene calls are TRBV9 and TRBJ2-2, with 9 bases identical to TRBD2. The CDR3 sequence is 19 residues long. Germline-derived CDR1 and CDR2 are SGDLS and YYNGEE. Germline trimming cut 0 bases from V and 4 bases from J; bases unmatched to any gene: 13. CDR3 sequence: CASSVVASGRPPVTGELFF. The CDR3 bases are TGTGCCAGCAGCGTAGTGGCCAGCGGGAGGCCGCCGGTCACCGGGGAGCTGTTTTTT.

The V call is TRBV10-2, the J call TRBJ2-2; TRBD2 aligns across 8 bases. The V and J ends lost 6 bases and 4 bases, in that order; junction bases with no gene match: 4. This CDR3 has 14 residues. Germline V gene sequence: CDR1 WSHSY, CDR2 SAAADI. The CDR3 sequence: CASRVAGITGELFF. Written as DNA, the CDR3 is TGCGCCAGCAGGGTAGCGGGAATCACCGGGGAGCTGTTTTTT.

The chain carries TRBV28 and TRBJ2-5; tentatively, D is TRBD1 (6 bases). The DNA end is more similar to TRBJ2-7, so the J call may be wrong. The CDR3 spans 13 residues. CDR1 is MDHEN and CDR2 is SYDVKM in the germline V gene. The CDR3 DNA is TGTGCCAGCGCTACAGGGTCCCCCTACGAGCAGTACTTC. It yields the protein CASATGSPYEQYF.

This chain joins TRBV7-9 and TRBJ2-7, with TRBD2 matching over 12 bases. Germline loops: CDR1 SEHNR, CDR2 FQNEAQ (reference sequence). The CDR3 is 15 amino acids. The junction had 2 bases not matched to a gene; V was cut back by 5 bases and J by 0 bases. CDR3 sequence reads: CASSLTSGSSYEQYF. For the CDR3, the DNA is TGTGCCAGCAGCCTGACTAGCGGGAGCTCCTACGAGCAGTACTTC.

About this clone itself: The junction differs from germline at one of its ends, possibly a read error. The chain carries TRBV30 and TRBJ2-7; D possibly corresponds to TRBD1 (6 bases). Germline V gene data show CDR1 as GTSNPN and CDR2 as SVGIG (reference sequence). The CDR3 has 15 amino acids. CDR3 protein: CAWSVLDGGSSEQYF. DNA for the CDR3: TGTGCCTGGAGTGTACTGGATGGGGGCTCCTCCGAGCAGTACTTC.

The chain is built from TRBV7-8 and TRBJ1-1; no definite D call. Germline loops: CDR1 SGHVS, CDR2 FQNEAQ. V was shortened by 6 bases and J by 5 bases, with 13 bases between the two germline ends. This CDR3 contains 13 residues. The CDR3 sequence: CASRPSGGTEAFF. In nucleotides, the CDR3 is TGTGCCAGCAGGCCATCAGGAGGTACTGAAGCTTTCTTT.

The chain employs TRBV11-2 and TRBJ1-3; TRBD1 aligns across 8 bases. The CDR3 is 16 residues long. The V gene's germline CDR1 is SGHAT and CDR2 FQNNGV. V shed 5 bases and J 2 bases; nucleotides not matched to a gene: 8. The CDR3 reads CASSPDREGTGNTIYF. The DNA for the CDR3 is TGTGCCAGCAGCCCGGACAGGGAAGGTACTGGAAACACCATATATTTT.

The chain couples TRBV9 to TRBJ2-1; D gene unclear. Germline CDR1 and CDR2: SGDLS and YYNGEE. The CDR3 has 15 residues. V dropped 1 base and J dropped 0 bases, with 8 bases sitting between them. The CDR3 region is CASSVRSGSYNEQFF. The CDR3 DNA reads TGTGCCAGCAGCGTAAGGTCGGGCTCCTACAATGAGCAGTTCTTC.

V is TRBV2 and J is TRBJ2-3; 9 nucleotides align to TRBD1. Germline lookup yields CDR1 SNHLY and CDR2 FYNNEI. The CDR3 has 16 residues. J lost 8 bases, V lost 7 bases, and 16 bases had no gene match. CDR3 in amino acids: CASKSLGDRESGTQYF. In nucleotides, the CDR3 is TGTGCCAGCAAATCTCTCGGGGACAGGGAGTCGGGTACGCAGTATTTT.

The V and J genes are TRBV25-1 and TRBJ2-5; a possible D gene is TRBD1 (5 bases). Trimming shortened V by 7 bases and J by 4 bases, and 16 bases separated the two germline ends. CDR3 length: 14 residues. Germline CDR1 MGHDK, CDR2 SYGVNS. Written as DNA, the CDR3 is TGTGCCAGCACGAATGACAGAGGCCCAGAGACCCAGTACTTC. It yields the protein CASTNDRGPETQYF. Full variable domain (remainder filled in from reference TRBV25-1 and TRBJ2-5): EADIYQTPRYLVIGTGKKITLECSQTMGHDKMYWYQQDPGMELHLIHYSYGVNSTEKGDLSSESTVSRIRTEHFPLTLESARPSHTSQYLCASTNDRGPETQYFGPGTRLLVL.

V usage is TRBV28 and J usage is TRBJ2-7; no firm D call. This CDR3 spans 14 amino acids. V gave up 7 bases and J gave up 1 base, with 14 bases separating them. The germline V gene encodes CDR1 MDHEN and CDR2 SYDVKM. CDR3 bases: TGTGCCAGCATCCCAACACCACCATCCTACGAGCAGTACTTC. This encodes CASIPTPPSYEQYF.

DNA of the CDR3: TGTGCCAGCAGCCAGCGGGTAATGAGCACCGGGGAGCTGTTTTTT. Translating gives CASSQRVMSTGELFF. J is TRBJ2-2 and V is TRBV7-2; tentatively, D is TRBD2 (6 bases). This CDR3 comprises 15 residues. V dropped 5 bases and J dropped 4 bases, with 14 bases sitting between them. CDR1 and CDR2 from the germline V gene are SGHTA and FQGNSA.

The V and J genes are TRBV20-1 and TRBJ2-7; D remains ambiguous. V was trimmed by 3 bases and J by 9 bases, leaving 12 bases between them. CDR1 and CDR2 (germline): DFQATT, SNEGSKA (reference sequence). The CDR3 loop spans 11 amino acids. The CDR3 DNA reads as TGCAGTGCTAGCGATTTGAATGGGCAGTACTTC. Its translation is CSASDLNGQYF.

A single count supports this clone. The chain employs TRBV30 and TRBJ1-3; a possible D gene is TRBD1 (6 bases). There are 14 residues in the CDR3. V was pared by 7 bases and J by 0 bases, with 13 bases between. Germline values: CDR1 GTSNPN, CDR2 SVGIG (reference sequence). The DNA of the CDR3 is TGTGCCTCCTCAGGGGCGATCTCTGGAAACACCATATATTTT. It translates to CASSGAISGNTIYF.

This clone was detected once. The chain recombines TRBV19 with TRBJ1-5, with 9 bases aligning to TRBD1. CDR3 length: 15 amino acids. Germline lookup yields CDR1 LNHDA and CDR2 SQIVND (reference sequence). The J segment lost 7 bases and the V segment lost 7 bases, leaving 11 bases of the junction unmatched. The CDR3 bases are TGTGCCAGTAATAACGGGACAGGGATTTACCAGCCCCAGCATTTT. Protein sequence: CASNNGTGIYQPQHF.